A single sample is the source of the 18 T cell receptor beta chains below, sequenced in a study of T cell responses to AZD1222 COVID-19 vaccine. Data came from immunoSEQ multiplex PCR; TCRdb stores just in-frame clones and leaves some out. The sample has roughly 98,000 clones; roughly 92% are singletons. Material: peripheral blood, obtained on day 0 of AZD1222 vaccination. These receptors originate from an adult in good health.

V usage is TRBV5-5 and J usage is TRBJ2-6, with D possibly matching TRBD2 (5 bases). Germline CDR1 reads SGHKS; CDR2 reads YYEKEE (reference sequence). V gave up 4 bases and J gave up 1 base, with 9 bases separating them. The CDR3 runs 15 residues. The DNA for the CDR3 is TGTGCCAGCAGCATACTAGTTTCTGGGGCCAACGTCCTGACTTTC. This codes for CASSILVSGANVLTF. Looking up the rest from reference TRBV5-5 and TRBJ2-6 gives the full variable domain: DAGVTQSPTHLIKTRGQQVTLRCSPISGHKSVSWYQQVLGQGPQFIFQYYEKEERGRGNFPDRFSARQFPNYSSELNVNALLLGDSALYLCASSILVSGANVLTFGAGSRLTVL.

V gene TRBV10-3 combines with J gene TRBJ2-2; no clear D. The V end lost 0 bases, the J end lost 4 bases, and 12 bases lay between the germline ends. Germline CDR1 reads ENHRY; CDR2 reads SYGVKD. The CDR3 is 16 amino acids. The CDR3 loop is CAISESLGITTGELFF. The DNA for the CDR3 is TGTGCCATCAGTGAGTCTTTGGGGATAACCACCGGGGAGCTGTTTTTT.

V and J are TRBV20-1 and TRBJ1-2; D gene unclear. This CDR3 has 11 residues. The germline gives CDR1 DFQATT, CDR2 SNEGSKA (reference sequence). V lost 6 bases and J 8 bases, leaving 13 bases between the germline ends. CDR3 amino acids: CSAPSRVGYTF. CDR3 bases: TGCAGTGCCCCCTCGAGGGTCGGCTACACCTTC.

This chain connects TRBV6-2 or TRBV6-3 to TRBJ2-3, with D perhaps being TRBD1 or TRBD2 (5 bases each). V lost 0 bases and J 0 bases, leaving 16 bases between the germline ends. The CDR3 extends over 18 amino acids. Per germline, CDR1 MNHEY and CDR2 SVGEGT. The CDR3 loop reads CASSYSRGAIASTDTQYF. CDR3 DNA sequence: TGTGCCAGCAGTTACTCGAGAGGGGCGATCGCTAGCACAGATACGCAGTATTTT.

This clone was recorded only once. The chain is built from TRBV7-3 and TRBJ2-2; the match to TRBD1 covers 8 bases. Germline CDR1 SGHTA, CDR2 FQGTGA. Losses at the gene ends were 2 bases for V and 7 bases for J; bases not matched to a gene: 9. CDR3 length: 16 residues. The CDR3 bases are TGTGCCAGCAGCTTACGGGGCAGGGGGCTCGTCGGGGAGCTGTTTTTT. Its protein is CASSLRGRGLVGELFF.

The chain joins TRBV6-1 to TRBJ1-5; no reliable D call. V lost 8 bases, J lost 0 bases, and 11 bases lay in between. CDR3 length: 14 amino acids. Germline loops: CDR1 MNHNS, CDR2 SASEGT. The CDR3 DNA reads as TGTGCCAGCGGAGGACTTTATAGCAATCAGCCCCAGCATTTT. This translates into CASGGLYSNQPQHF.

In this sample, this clone is medium-sized. This chain connects TRBV4-1 to TRBJ2-7; unclear D gene. CDR3 length equals 15 residues. Germline V CDR1 and CDR2: MGHRA, YSYEKL. V dropped 0 bases and J dropped 1 base, with 10 bases sitting between them. CDR3 nucleotide sequence: TGCGCCAGCAGCCAAGATAGTGGCGGATCCTACGAGCAGTACTTC. Amino acids: CASSQDSGGSYEQYF.

The chain is built from TRBV6-5 and TRBJ2-7; unclear D gene. The ends were cut back, 0 bases at V and 1 base at J, with 13 bases in the middle. Per the germline V gene, CDR1 is MNHEY and CDR2 is SVGAGI. This CDR3 has 16 residues. CDR3 nucleotide sequence: TGTGCCAGCAGTTACTCAAGCCCGCGTAAATCCTACGAGCAGTACTTC. Protein: CASSYSSPRKSYEQYF.

The rearrangement links TRBV29-1 to TRBJ2-1; weak D call: TRBD1 (5 bases). The length of the CDR3 is 12 residues. V lost 3 bases and J lost 9, with 12 bases in between. The germline gives CDR1 SQVTM, CDR2 ANQGSEA. This CDR3 reads CSVEGPMPEQFF. CDR3 sequence (DNA): TGCAGCGTTGAGGGGCCGATGCCTGAGCAGTTCTTC.

The table lists this clone with a count of one. The chain has TRBV30 and TRBJ1-1, with D perhaps TRBD1 (6 bases). CDR1 is GTSNPN and CDR2 is SVGIG in the germline V gene (reference sequence). This CDR3 region has 13 residues. Trimming took 4 bases from V and 0 from J, leaving 9 bases between them. The CDR3 loop reads CAWTGAMNTEAFF. CDR3 DNA sequence: TGTGCCTGGACAGGGGCCATGAACACTGAAGCTTTCTTT. Full variable domain (remainder filled in from reference TRBV30 and TRBJ1-1): SQTIHQWPATLVQPVGSPLSLECTVEGTSNPNLYWYRQAAGRGLQLLFYSVGIGQISSEVPQNLSASRPQDRQFILSSKKLLLSDSGFYLCAWTGAMNTEAFFGQGTRLTVV.

The chain uses TRBV2 and TRBJ1-2; D is uncertain. V gave up 8 bases and J gave up 4 bases, with 11 bases separating them. The CDR3 runs to 12 residues. Per the germline V gene, CDR1 is SNHLY and CDR2 is FYNNEI. The DNA for the CDR3 is TGTGCCAGCGTCGGCACGTCCTATGGCTACACCTTC. Translated: CASVGTSYGYTF.

The chain has TRBV6-2 or TRBV6-3 and TRBJ2-7; 7 bases agree with TRBD1. CDR1 and CDR2 (germline): MNHEY, SVGEGT. The length of the CDR3 is 17 residues. V lost 0 bases, J lost 2 bases, and 10 bases stayed unmatched. The CDR3 reads CASSYSVGGRPAYEQYF. CDR3 nucleotide sequence: TGTGCCAGCAGTTACTCCGTAGGGGGCAGGCCCGCCTACGAGCAGTACTTC.

The chain links TRBV9 to TRBJ1-4, with a possible D match to TRBD1 (5 bases). Trimming removed 4 bases from V and 7 bases from J, with 14 bases in between. From germline, CDR1 is SGDLS and CDR2 YYNGEE. The CDR3 covers 14 residues. This chain's CDR3 is CASSQGEHTEKLFF. As DNA, the CDR3 is TGTGCCAGCAGCCAGGGAGAGCATACTGAAAAACTGTTTTTT.

This chain uses TRBV29-1 with TRBJ2-1; D is unclear. CDR3 length: 14 amino acids. Germline V CDR1 and CDR2: SQVTM, ANQGSEA. Trimming shortened V by 4 bases and J by 1 base, and 11 bases separated the two germline ends. The CDR3 loop reads CSVAPGPSYNEQFF. CDR3 coding DNA: TGCAGCGTTGCCCCGGGCCCTTCCTACAATGAGCAGTTCTTC.

A few counts support this clone. V usage is TRBV7-9 and J usage is TRBJ2-2; no clear D. Trimming removed 5 bases at V and 0 bases at J, with 10 bases between. Germline lookup yields CDR1 SEHNR and CDR2 FQNEAQ (reference sequence). The CDR3 length is 15 residues. CDR3 bases: TGTGCCAGCAGCCGTCGGACCCCGAACACCGGGGAGCTGTTTTTT. Translating gives CASSRRTPNTGELFF.

The chain combines TRBV24-1 with TRBJ2-2; D gene unclear. CDR1 is KGHDR and CDR2 is SFDVKD in the germline V gene. The CDR3 totals 14 residues. V was trimmed by 9 bases and J by 8 bases, leaving 18 bases between them. CDR3 in amino acids: CATAPEQTSGELFF. Here the CDR3 DNA reads TGTGCCACCGCTCCGGAACAGACCTCGGGGGAGCTGTTTTTT.

This clone was detected once. The V gene is TRBV12-3 or TRBV12-4, the J gene TRBJ1-3; D call uncertain. Trimming shortened V by 6 bases and J by 2 bases, and 2 bases separated the two germline ends. The CDR3 spans 11 residues. CDR3 protein: CASRTGNTIYF. DNA of the CDR3: TGTGCCAGCAGGACTGGAAACACCATATATTTT.

The gene calls are TRBV4-1 and TRBJ2-7; possibly TRBD2 for D (5 bases). Germline V gene lookup returns CDR1 MGHRA and CDR2 YSYEKL. The CDR3 covers 15 residues. V was shortened by 1 base and J by 2 bases, with 12 bases between the two germline ends. DNA for the CDR3: TGCGCCAGCAGCCAAGTTTCAGAACTAGCCTACGAGCAGTACTTC. It specifies CASSQVSELAYEQYF.